Listed below are T cell receptor beta chains from one sample, sequenced in a study of T cell changes during pregnancy in multiple sclerosis. This table comes from immunoSEQ multiplex PCR, and its TCRdb copy is limited to in-frame clones, with some not included. The sample includes tens of thousands of clones, around 93% seen only once; the top ten take 1.2% to 1.5%. The sample was peripheral blood, taken in the third trimester of pregnancy. Receptors were obtained from a female donor in good health, enrolled as a control in a pregnancy study. CDR3s include the opening cysteine and the closing phenylalanine or tryptophan. D genes are given only for firm matches. Part of the rows lack a size; the others show once, few, many or a class for expanded clones.

TGTGCCAGCAGTCGAGGGGGAGCGGGAAGCTCCTACAATGAGCAGTTCTTC CASSRGGAGSSYNEQFF NA TRBJ2-1 NA TRBV5-4
TGTGCCAGCAGCTGGGGACTAGCCATCTCCGAGCAGTACTTC CASSWGLAISEQYF TRBD2 TRBJ2-7 NA TRBV9
TGTGCCAGCAGTTTGCCAGGGGGTCTGTACGAGCAGTACTTC CASSLPGGLYEQYF TRBD1 TRBJ2-7 NA TRBV6-1
TGTGCCAGCAGCCAGGTAGCGGGAGGCTTCAATGAGCAGTTCTTC CASSQVAGGFNEQFF TRBD2 TRBJ2-1 once TRBV4-2
TGTGCCAGCAGCGGACGGGACAGGGGACGTAATGAAAAACTGTTTTTT CASSGRDRGRNEKLFF TRBD1 TRBJ1-4 NA TRBV9
TGTGCCAGCAGCTTACCAGGGGGCGACGCTGAAGCTTTCTTT CASSLPGGDAEAFF TRBD1 TRBJ1-1 NA TRBV7-9
TGTGCCAGCAGCCGACAGGGTACGGACTATGGCTACACCTTC CASSRQGTDYGYTF TRBD1 TRBJ1-2 NA TRBV7-9
TGTGCCAGCAGTAAAAGCGGGAGGAGCCACGAGCAGTACTTC CASSKSGRSHEQYF TRBD2 TRBJ2-7 NA TRBV2
TGTGCCAGCAGCCGTACAGGGGGCAACAATCAGCCCCAGCATTTT CASSRTGGNNQPQHF TRBD1 TRBJ1-5 NA TRBV28
TGTGCCAGCAGCTTATGGAGGGTGCGCGACGGGGAGCTGTTTTTT CASSLWRVRDGELFF NA TRBJ2-2 NA TRBV7-8
TGTGCCAGCAGTGAGCAGGGTGAAAAACTGTTTTTT CASSEQGEKLFF NA TRBJ1-4 NA TRBV25-1
TGTGCCAGCAGTGAAGCGGGGACAGGGTGGGGGAATGAGCAGTTCTTC CASSEAGTGWGNEQFF TRBD1 TRBJ2-1 NA TRBV2
TGTGCCAGTAGTCTCCGGACTAGCGGGAGTGAGTCCGACGAGCAGTACTTC CASSLRTSGSESDEQYF TRBD2 TRBJ2-7 NA TRBV19
TGCGCCAGCAGCCAAGGCACTAGCGGGAGGGATCCCGGGGAGCTGTTTTTT CASSQGTSGRDPGELFF TRBD2 TRBJ2-2 NA TRBV4-1
TGCGCCAGCAGCTTGGCCTCGGGGGAGACCCAGTACTTC CASSLASGETQYF NA TRBJ2-5 NA TRBV5-1
TGTGCCAGCTCCACTGGGGGGAGTGGGTACGAGCAGTACTTC CASSTGGSGYEQYF NA TRBJ2-7 NA TRBV18
TGCGCCAGCAGTGAGTCGAAGTGGTATAGACAGGACAATCAGCCCCAGCATTTT CASSESKWYRQDNQPQHF NA TRBJ1-5 NA TRBV10-2
TGCGCCAGCAGCACCACAGGGTACTCCTACGAGCAGTACTTC CASSTTGYSYEQYF NA TRBJ2-7 NA TRBV5-1
TGTGCCAGCTCACCAGAGTCCACTCGGCCCCAGCATTTT CASSPESTRPQHF NA TRBJ1-5 NA TRBV18
TGTGCCACCAGCAACAGACAGGATAACTATGGCTACACCTTC CATSNRQDNYGYTF NA TRBJ1-2 NA TRBV15
TGCGCCAGCAGCTTTGGGACTAGTCTCTACGAGCAGTACTTC CASSFGTSLYEQYF TRBD2 TRBJ2-7 NA TRBV5-1
TGTGCCAGTGACGGGACAGGAGGCAGCAATCAGCCCCAGCATTTT CASDGTGGSNQPQHF TRBD1 TRBJ1-5 NA TRBV19
TGTGCCAGCAGCACGGGACTAGTCGGAGAAGAGCAGTACTTC CASSTGLVGEEQYF TRBD2 TRBJ2-7 NA TRBV5-4
TGTGCCAGCAGTAGTGACAGGGCGGCTACTGAAGCTTTCTTT CASSSDRAATEAFF TRBD1 TRBJ1-1 NA TRBV6-6
TGCAGCGTTGAAGATCGGACTAGGTCAACGAAGACCCAGTACTTC CSVEDRTRSTKTQYF TRBD2 TRBJ2-5 NA TRBV29-1
TGTGCCTCTGACAGGGGCTCCTACAATGAGCAGTTCTTC CASDRGSYNEQFF TRBD1 TRBJ2-1 NA TRBV30
TGTGCCAGCAGGCAAACAGGGCCGATCTCCTACGAGCAGTACTTC CASRQTGPISYEQYF NA TRBJ2-7 NA TRBV28
TGTGCCAGCAGTCCTTCCTCTAGCGGACACAGCTACAATGAGCAGTTCTTC CASSPSSSGHSYNEQFF TRBD2 TRBJ2-1 NA TRBV27
TGCGCCAGCAGCCAAGATCTGGCGGGAGTCCCCCACGAGCAGTACTTC CASSQDLAGVPHEQYF TRBD2 TRBJ2-7 NA TRBV4-1
TGCGCCAGCAGCGTCTTAGCGGGAGCCTCCTACAATGAGCAGTTCTTC CASSVLAGASYNEQFF TRBD2 TRBJ2-1 NA TRBV5-1
TGTGCCAGCAGCAGACAGGGGGACCAGCCCCAGCATTTT CASSRQGDQPQHF TRBD1 TRBJ1-5 NA TRBV6-1
TGTGCCAGCTCACCTAGACAGGACAGCACTTTTACCTACGAGCAGTACTTC CASSPRQDSTFTYEQYF NA TRBJ2-7 NA TRBV18
TGTGCCAGCAGCTTGGACAGGGGGCAAGAGACCCAGTACTTC CASSLDRGQETQYF TRBD1 TRBJ2-5 NA TRBV5-4
TGTGCCAGCGGCGACGGCAGGGAAAGGACCTACGAGCAGTACTTC CASGDGRERTYEQYF NA TRBJ2-7 NA TRBV7-8
TGTGCCAGCAGCGTGTCGACAGATACGCAGTATTTT CASSVSTDTQYF NA TRBJ2-3 NA TRBV9
TGCGCCAGCAGCCTAGCGGGAGTCGTGGGAGAGACCCAGTACTTC CASSLAGVVGETQYF TRBD2 TRBJ2-5 NA TRBV5-1
TGCGCCAGCAGCTTGGGGGCTTATGGCTACACCTTC CASSLGAYGYTF NA TRBJ1-2 NA TRBV5-1
TGTGCCAGCAACCACCGGCCCGGGGGAGGAAACACCATATATTTT CASNHRPGGGNTIYF NA TRBJ1-3 NA TRBV7-9
TGTGCCAGCAGCAACCAATTTAAGGGGCGACCCTATGGCTACACCTTC CASSNQFKGRPYGYTF NA TRBJ1-2 NA TRBV28
TGTGCCACCAGCAGAGAAAGGGAGTCCTCCGGAACCTACGAGCAGTACTTC CATSRERESSGTYEQYF NA TRBJ2-7 NA TRBV15
TGTGCCAGCATTTCCCCAGCGAGCGGACAGACCTACGAGCAGTACTTC CASISPASGQTYEQYF NA TRBJ2-7 NA TRBV28
TGTGCCAGCAGCCCTTTGGGCCTGGCGGGGGACACCGGGGAGCTGTTTTTT CASSPLGLAGDTGELFF TRBD2 TRBJ2-2 NA TRBV5-4
TGTGCCAGCAAGTTTGGGCAGTCGAACTATGGCTACACCTTC CASKFGQSNYGYTF NA TRBJ1-2 NA TRBV28
TGTGCCAGCAGCAGGGGACCTTACACTGAAGCTTTCTTT CASSRGPYTEAFF NA TRBJ1-1 NA TRBV28
TGTGCCAGCAGGGCGAGACAGGCTCGCGCTCTAGTCTTC CASRARQARALVF NA TRBJ2-1 NA TRBV6-5
TGTGCCAGCAGCTTAGCCATCGGACATCAAGAGACCCAGTACTTC CASSLAIGHQETQYF NA TRBJ2-5 NA TRBV11-2
TGTGCCAGCAGAGGGACAGAAAGCTCCTACGAGCAGTACTTC CASRGTESSYEQYF TRBD1 TRBJ2-7 NA TRBV2
TGTGCCAGCAGTCGTACACAGGGGGGGAACGAGCAGTACTTC CASSRTQGGNEQYF NA TRBJ2-7 NA TRBV6-5
TGTGCCAGCGGTTCGGACAGAAACTACAATGAGCAGTTCTTC CASGSDRNYNEQFF NA TRBJ2-1 NA TRBV25-1
TGTGCCAGCTCACGGACTAGCCTCAACAATGAGCAGTTCTTC CASSRTSLNNEQFF TRBD2 TRBJ2-1 NA TRBV18
TGTGCCAGCAGCTATTACTTTGGGAGACAGGGGATTAACTATGGCTACACCTTC CASSYYFGRQGINYGYTF TRBD1 TRBJ1-2 NA TRBV5-6
TGCGCCAGCAGCCCCGGGAGATCTGGAAACACCATATATTTT CASSPGRSGNTIYF NA TRBJ1-3 NA TRBV5-1
TGTGCCAGTAAGGGACGGGGGTCATATGGCTACACCTTC CASKGRGSYGYTF NA TRBJ1-2 NA TRBV19
TGTGCCAGCAGTGAAAGGTCGGGGGTGAGGGTTGGCTACGAGCAGTACTTC CASSERSGVRVGYEQYF NA TRBJ2-7 NA TRBV2
TGTGCCAGCAGCCCCGGGAGGTTTATGAACACTGAAGCTTTCTTT CASSPGRFMNTEAFF NA TRBJ1-1 NA TRBV6-1
TGTGCCAGCAGCGTTGACAGGGGAGCTAACTATGGCTACACCTTC CASSVDRGANYGYTF TRBD1 TRBJ1-2 few TRBV5-6
TGCGCCAGCAGCCCCCCACTAGCGGGAGGGGGGTCCGAGCAGTACTTC CASSPPLAGGGSEQYF TRBD2 TRBJ2-7 few TRBV5-1
TGTGCCAGCAGCTTAGGAAGGACTAGGGACACGTCCACTGAAGCTTTCTTT CASSLGRTRDTSTEAFF NA TRBJ1-1 NA TRBV7-8